What follows describes a single T cell receptor (beta chain). Data came from immunoSEQ multiplex PCR; TCRdb stores just in-frame clones and leaves some out. The table shows 50,000 to 70,000 clones, with around 93% occurring only once. The entry originates in a study of T cell changes during pregnancy in multiple sclerosis. Germline values: CDR1 LNHDA, CDR2 SQIVND (reference sequence). Trimming cost V 3 bases and J 2 bases; bases outside gene matches: 3. This CDR3 is built from 15 residues. The specimen comprised peripheral blood, sampled after pregnancy. The gene calls are TRBV19 and TRBJ2-7; TRBD1 matches at 11 bases. This clonotype was obtained from a female donor with multiple sclerosis, enrolled in a pregnancy study. The CDR3 sequence: CASSMGTGGTYEQYF. CDR3 sequence (DNA): TGTGCCAGTAGTATGGGGACAGGGGGTACCTACGAGCAGTACTTC.